This paragraph reports one T cell receptor (beta chain). It lacks a known antigen. Per-nucleotide qualities are absent, and no much larger clonotype sits a single base away. TCRbeta CDR3 regions were amplified from genomic DNA by means of the immunoSEQ Assay, a bias-controlled multiplex PCR. As for the original processing: Nucleated cell counts per sample were estimated from amplification of reference gene primers within the assay. Sequence reads were collapsed and filtered to measure the absolute abundance of every unique TCRbeta CDR3 rearrangement. Productive Simpson clonality was computed per sample as the square root of Simpson's diversity index over productive rearrangements. TCRdb carries this immuneACCESS record with in-frame sequences only. Its versions omit some clonotypes, under half of them owing to an unresolved V gene in the studies checked, with the rest unexplained. V, J and clone size were drawn from that table, and D and trimming were deduced from the DNA. The sample table holds 150,000 to 200,000 clones, of which under 85% were seen once. The ten largest account for 2.5% to 3.5% of the sample.

Whole blood was collected in K2EDTA tubes by collaborating institutions according to the institutions' own protocols. For TCRbeta analysis, collaborators shipped samples as frozen whole blood, isolated PBMCs, or DNA extracted from either of those sample types. The sample is drawn from a study of blood T cell repertoires in COVID-19 (TCRdb year 2020). With regard to the full study: The collaborator samples originated in the United States, Italy and Spain and spanned the acute and convalescent phases of COVID-19. The material from the prospective study consisted of cDNA or gDNA derived from T cells, B-cell-depleted T cells, or PBMCs. Subjects who had been exposed to COVID-19, were actively infected with it, or had recovered from it provided the deeply sampled blood TCRbeta repertoires that made up the dataset. The repertoires were made available in a free public database intended to serve as a resource for research on the immune response to SARS-CoV-2. The samples were drawn from two sources: the first 160 participants of the ongoing ImmuneRACE study, and 1,254 subjects contributed by 6 global collaborators. The sample metadata nearly always contained a de-identified subject ID, COVID-19 status, age in years and sex. Where available, HLA class I and class II types were taken from metadata supplied by the sample provider and were not determined by assay-based typing.

Overall study outcomes, separate from this receptor: How much clinical and demographic metadata was included differed by source and by participant, and the metadata was provided uncurated.

Trimming leaves V shorter by 10 bases and J shorter by 0 bases, with the junction holding 3 bases beyond the gene matches. The CDR3 numbers 13 residues from cysteine through phenylalanine. Kept here is only the CDR3 DNA, which spans 39 bases and is read in frame from base 1. As encoded in the germline V gene (reference sequence), CDR1 is LNHDA while CDR2 is SQIVND. Sequences were obtained from peripheral blood. The sequence joins TRBV19 to TRBJ1-2; TRBD1 matches 9 bases in the middle. The receptor was isolated from an older man with acute or convalescent COVID-19. CDR3 sequence: CATGQGTNYGYTF. The nucleotide sequence is TGTGCCACAGGACAGGGGACTAACTATGGCTACACCTTC.